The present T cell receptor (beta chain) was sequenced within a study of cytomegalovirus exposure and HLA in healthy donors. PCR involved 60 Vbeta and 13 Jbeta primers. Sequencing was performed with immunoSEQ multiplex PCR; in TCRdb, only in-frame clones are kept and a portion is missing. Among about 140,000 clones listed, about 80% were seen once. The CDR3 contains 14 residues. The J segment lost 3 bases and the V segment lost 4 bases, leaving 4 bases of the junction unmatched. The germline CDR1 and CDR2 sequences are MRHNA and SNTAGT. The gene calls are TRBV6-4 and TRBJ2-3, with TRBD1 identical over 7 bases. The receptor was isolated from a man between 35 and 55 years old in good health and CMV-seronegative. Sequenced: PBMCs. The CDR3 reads CASSGGQETDTQYF. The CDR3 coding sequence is TGTGCCAGCAGTGGCGGACAGGAGACAGATACGCAGTATTTT.